A selection of T cell receptor beta chains follows, all from one sample in a study of T cells after yellow fever vaccination. TCRdb processed the 5' RACE reads anew with MiXCR; each CDR3 protein has one entry. Here the sample spans about 300,000 distinct CDR3 sequences, under 9% being singletons. Source: CD4+ T cells sorted from PBMCs, taken 5 days after the yellow fever booster vaccination. These TCRs come from a man younger than 35 who received the YFV17D yellow fever vaccine. Both conserved end residues are part of each CDR3. Fields, in order: J gene, clone size, D gene, V gene, CDR3 length, CDR3 DNA, CDR3 protein. D genes are given only for firm matches. Size is omitted from some rows. Given values are once, few, many or a class for expanded clones.

>TRBJ2-3|many|TRBD2|TRBV11-2|14
TGTGCCAGCAGCGGCGGACTAGCAACAGATACGCAGTATTTT
CASSGGLATDTQYF
>TRBJ2-7|many|NA|TRBV7-2|15
TGTGCCAGCAGCTTGATACGGGCTCCTACCTACGAGCAGTACTTC
CASSLIRAPTYEQYF
>TRBJ1-2|few|NA|TRBV5-6|14
TGTGCCAGCAGCTTGGGGGAATTGAACTATGGCTACACCTTC
CASSLGELNYGYTF
>TRBJ2-1|many|NA|TRBV20-1|13
TGCAGTGCTAGGGGGGAGTCCTACAATGAGCAGTTCTTC
CSARGESYNEQFF
>TRBJ1-1|NA|NA|TRBV4-3|17
TGCGCCAGCAGCCCGACCCTTTTCGGCCAGGGTGATACTGAAGCTTTCTTT
CASSPTLFGQGDTEAFF
>TRBJ1-5|many|NA|TRBV27|15
TGTGCCAGCAGCACCTCCCTTCGGGACAATCAGCCCCAGCATTTT
CASSTSLRDNQPQHF
>TRBJ1-2|many|NA|TRBV29-1|14
TGCAGCGTGGTCGGACGGTATGCAGGCAATGGCTACACCTTC
CSVVGRYAGNGYTF
>TRBJ2-3|NA|TRBD1|TRBV5-1|16
TGCGCCAGCAGCCTCGAGACAGGGTGGAAGACAGATACGCAGTATTTT
CASSLETGWKTDTQYF
>TRBJ2-1|many|NA|TRBV19|17
TGTGCCAGTAGCGGGTTTCTAGACAGAACCTCCAACAATGAGCAGTTCTTC
CASSGFLDRTSNNEQFF
>TRBJ1-5|few|NA|TRBV6-1|13
TGTGCCAGCACCAGCAGGTCAGAACAGCCCCAGCATTTT
CASTSRSEQPQHF
>TRBJ2-2|NA|NA|TRBV5-6|15
TGTGCCAGCAGCTCCCGGGACCTACGCACCGGGGAGCTGTTTTTT
CASSSRDLRTGELFF
>TRBJ2-1|many|TRBD2|TRBV9|17
TGTGCCAGCAGCTTCACGACCGGGACTAGCGCTTACAATGAGCAGTTCTTC
CASSFTTGTSAYNEQFF
>TRBJ2-1|many|TRBD2|TRBV20-1|16
TGCAGTGCTAGCGATCCTAGCGGGGGGGCCTCGAATGAGCAGTTCTTC
CSASDPSGGASNEQFF
>TRBJ1-4|few|NA|TRBV20-1|12
TGCAGTGCGCCGGACCGACAGGAAAAACTGTTTTTT
CSAPDRQEKLFF
>TRBJ1-1|NA|TRBD1|TRBV4-3|12
TGCGCCAGCAGCCACTGGACAGGGGAAGCTTTCTTT
CASSHWTGEAFF
>TRBJ2-2|few|NA|TRBV11-1|16
TGTGCCAGCAGCTTTCTGAGGGGGGCCCTCATCGGGGAGCTGTTTTTT
CASSFLRGALIGELFF
>TRBJ2-3|few|NA|TRBV6-2/TRBV6-3|14
TGTGCCAGCATTGGGGGGCCCAGCACAGATACGCAGTATTTT
CASIGGPSTDTQYF
>TRBJ2-1|many|NA|TRBV24-1|13
TGTGCCACCCAGGCAGGGGTAAAGAATGAGCAGTTCTTC
CATQAGVKNEQFF
>TRBJ1-2|NA|TRBD1|TRBV5-1|17
TGCGCCAGCAGCTTGGAGTCGGGACAGGTGTTTAACTATGGCTACACCTTC
CASSLESGQVFNYGYTF
>TRBJ2-1|many|TRBD1|TRBV20-1|13
TGCAGTTCGCCTGACAGGGTAGGCGATGAGCAGTTCTTC
CSSPDRVGDEQFF
>TRBJ2-3|many|NA|TRBV24-1|15
TGTGCCACCAGTGACGTATGGCAGGGCGCAGATACGCAGTATTTT
CATSDVWQGADTQYF
>TRBJ2-1|NA|TRBD2|TRBV20-1|14
TGCAGTGCTCAAAGCGGGGGTATCTACAATGAGCAGTTCTTC
CSAQSGGIYNEQFF
>TRBJ2-3|few|TRBD2|TRBV5-1|16
TGCGCCAGCAGCCCTAGCGGGGGGGCTTTAGCAGATACGCAGTATTTT
CASSPSGGALADTQYF
>TRBJ2-2|few|NA|TRBV11-3|14
TGTGCCAGCAGGGGGGAAGCGAACACCGGGGAGCTGTTTTTT
CASRGEANTGELFF
>TRBJ2-3|NA|NA|TRBV6-2/TRBV6-3|15
TGTGCCAGCAGCAAGGACAGCATAGGCACAGATACGCAGTATTTT
CASSKDSIGTDTQYF
>TRBJ1-2|NA|NA|TRBV5-5|16
TGTGCCAGCAGCCTAGGACTTGCTGACATTTTTGGAGGCTACACCTTC
CASSLGLADIFGGYTF
>TRBJ1-2|NA|NA|TRBV4-3|14
TGCGCCAGCAGCCACCCAAACAGTCCCTATGGCTACACCTTC
CASSHPNSPYGYTF
>TRBJ2-1|few|TRBD2|TRBV19|15
TGTGCCAGTAGTCAGGGGACTAGTAAGTACAATGAGCAGTTCTTC
CASSQGTSKYNEQFF
>TRBJ1-2|NA|NA|TRBV6-6|13
TGTGCCAGCAGCCCCTCCCGAGCTAATGGCTACACCTTC
CASSPSRANGYTF
>TRBJ2-1|many|NA|TRBV10-3|16
TGTGCCATCAGTGAGGGACAGACAAGCTCCTACAATGAGCAGTTCTTC
CAISEGQTSSYNEQFF
>TRBJ1-1|few|NA|TRBV5-1|15
TGCGCCAGCAGCTTGGTGTGGGTAGGGAACACTGAAGCTTTCTTT
CASSLVWVGNTEAFF
>TRBJ1-1|many|TRBD1|TRBV5-1|15
TGCGCCAGCAGCCCCTGGGACAGTCGGGACACTGAAGCTTTCTTT
CASSPWDSRDTEAFF
>TRBJ1-6|many|NA|TRBV4-3|14
TGCGCCAGCAGCCAAGGAAGGGGTGATTCACCCCTCCACTTT
CASSQGRGDSPLHF
>TRBJ1-1|few|NA|TRBV7-9|13
TGTGCCAGCAGCTGGGACACGAACACTGAAGCTTTCTTT
CASSWDTNTEAFF
>TRBJ2-7|few|NA|TRBV7-9|13
TGTGCCAGCAGCTTACCCCGGTCCTACGAGCAGTACTTC
CASSLPRSYEQYF
>TRBJ2-2|NA|NA|TRBV6-1|14
TGTGCCAGCAGTGAAGCGGGGCTGACCGGGGAGCTGTTTTTT
CASSEAGLTGELFF
>TRBJ2-3|few|NA|TRBV19|14
TGTGCCAGTAGTTTTGCGAGGAGTAGGGATACGCAGTATTTT
CASSFARSRDTQYF
>TRBJ1-1|NA|NA|TRBV23-1|15
TGCGCCAGCAGTCAATGGGAGAGATCGAACACTGAAGCTTTCTTT
CASSQWERSNTEAFF
>TRBJ2-1|NA|TRBD2|TRBV3-1|15
TGTGCCAGCAGCCAAGGACTAGCGGGGAGGTCTGAGCAGTTCTTC
CASSQGLAGRSEQFF
>TRBJ1-5|NA|NA|TRBV7-2|17
TGTGCCAGCAGCGGAGAAAATACAGGGCATAGCAATCAGCCCCAGCATTTT
CASSGENTGHSNQPQHF
>TRBJ2-4|NA|TRBD1|TRBV6-2/TRBV6-3|14
TGTGCCAGCAGTTACTCCGGGACAGTAAACATTCAGTACTTC
CASSYSGTVNIQYF
>TRBJ1-2|few|NA|TRBV6-2/TRBV6-3|15
TGTGCCAGCAGTTACGGGCAGGGGCGCAAGGATGGCTACACCTTC
CASSYGQGRKDGYTF
>TRBJ2-1|few|TRBD1|TRBV5-1|15
TGCGCCAGCAGCACCGGGACAGGGGGCCTGAATGAGCAGTTCTTC
CASSTGTGGLNEQFF
>TRBJ2-2|NA|NA|TRBV7-2|13
TGTGCCAGCAGCTTAGTTGGGGTCGGGGAGCTGTTTTTT
CASSLVGVGELFF
>TRBJ2-3|few|NA|TRBV6-5|12
TGTGCCAGCAGGCGCAACACAGATACGCAGTATTTT
CASRRNTDTQYF
>TRBJ1-2|NA|NA|TRBV20-1|12
TGCAGTGCTAGGGGCGTAAACTATGGCTACACCTTC
CSARGVNYGYTF
>TRBJ1-2|NA|NA|TRBV6-5|13
TGTGCCAGCAGCCCCAGGCAGGGCTATGGCTACACCTTC
CASSPRQGYGYTF
>TRBJ2-3|NA|TRBD2|TRBV7-2|16
TGTGCCAGCAGCTTAAGGATCCGGGGGGGCACAGATACGCAGTATTTT
CASSLRIRGGTDTQYF
>TRBJ1-1|few|NA|TRBV5-1|13
TGCGCCAGCAGCTTCGGGGGCAACGCTGAAGCTTTCTTT
CASSFGGNAEAFF
>TRBJ1-5|NA|NA|TRBV6-1|13
TGTGCCAGCACAGTCGAGGGGAATCAGCCCCAGCATTTT
CASTVEGNQPQHF
>TRBJ1-1|NA|NA|TRBV6-5|15
TGTGCCAGCAGTTACCGGGGGCCGCCTTCAGGTGAAGCTTTCTTT
CASSYRGPPSGEAFF